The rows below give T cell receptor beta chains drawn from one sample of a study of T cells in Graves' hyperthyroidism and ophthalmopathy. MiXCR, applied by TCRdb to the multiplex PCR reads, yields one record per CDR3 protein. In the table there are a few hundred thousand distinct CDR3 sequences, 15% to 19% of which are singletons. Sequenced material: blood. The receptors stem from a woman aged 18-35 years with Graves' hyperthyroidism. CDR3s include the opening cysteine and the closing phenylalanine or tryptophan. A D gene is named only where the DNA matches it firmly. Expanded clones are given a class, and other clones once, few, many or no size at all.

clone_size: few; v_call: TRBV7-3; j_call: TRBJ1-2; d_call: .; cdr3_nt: TGTGCCAGCAGCTTTAATAGGGGATTTGGCTACACCTTC; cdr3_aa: CASSFNRGFGYTF
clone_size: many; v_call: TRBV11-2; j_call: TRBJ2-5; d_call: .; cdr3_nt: TGTGCCAGCAGCTCCTTCCCCCGGGACGCCTACCAAGAGACCCAGTACTTC; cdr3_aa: CASSSFPRDAYQETQYF
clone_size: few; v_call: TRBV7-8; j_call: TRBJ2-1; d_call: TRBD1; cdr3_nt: TGTGCCAGCAGCTTGGTTTTGGACAGGAACAATGAGCAGTTCTTC; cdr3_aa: CASSLVLDRNNEQFF
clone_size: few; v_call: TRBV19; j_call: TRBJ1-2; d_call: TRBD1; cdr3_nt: TGTGCCACTAGGACAGGAAACTATGGCTACACCTTC; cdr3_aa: CATRTGNYGYTF
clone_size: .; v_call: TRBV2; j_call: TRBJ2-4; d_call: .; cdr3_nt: TGTGCCAGCAGTGAAGGTCTAGCCGAGGACATTCAGTACTTC; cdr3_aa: CASSEGLAEDIQYF
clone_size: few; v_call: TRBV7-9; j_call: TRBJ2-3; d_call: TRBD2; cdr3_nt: TGTGCCAGCAGTTTTAGCGGGGGGGGTGATACGCAGTATTTT; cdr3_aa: CASSFSGGGDTQYF
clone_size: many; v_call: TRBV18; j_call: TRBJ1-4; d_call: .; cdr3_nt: TGTGCCAGCTCACCTGCCCGGGGTAGAGCAACTAATGAAAAACTGTTTTTT; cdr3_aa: CASSPARGRATNEKLFF
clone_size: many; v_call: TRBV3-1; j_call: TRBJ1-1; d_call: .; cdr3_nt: TGTGCCAGCAGCCCAACCCCAGACACTGAAGCTTTCTTT; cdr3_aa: CASSPTPDTEAFF
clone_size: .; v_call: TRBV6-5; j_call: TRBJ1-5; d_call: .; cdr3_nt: TGTGCCAGCAGTTACCAAGGGGGGCTTCAGCCCCAGCATTTT; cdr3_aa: CASSYQGGLQPQHF
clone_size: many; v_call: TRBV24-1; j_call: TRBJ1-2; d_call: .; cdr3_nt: TGTGCCACCAGTGATTTTCACGAATTTGATGGCTACACCTTC; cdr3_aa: CATSDFHEFDGYTF
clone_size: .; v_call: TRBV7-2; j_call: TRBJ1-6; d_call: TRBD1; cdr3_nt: TGTGCCAGCAGCTTAGCCGGGACAGGGACTTGGAATTCACCCCTCCACTTT; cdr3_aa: CASSLAGTGTWNSPLHF
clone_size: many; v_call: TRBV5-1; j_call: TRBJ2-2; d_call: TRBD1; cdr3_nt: TGCGCCAGCAGCTCCGAATCGGGCAACAGGGGGACCGGGGAGCTGTTTTTT; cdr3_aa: CASSSESGNRGTGELFF
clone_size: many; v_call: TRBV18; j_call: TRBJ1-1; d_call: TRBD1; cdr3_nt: TGTGCCAGCTCACCTACGGGACAGAGAAACACTGAAGCTTTCTTT; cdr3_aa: CASSPTGQRNTEAFF
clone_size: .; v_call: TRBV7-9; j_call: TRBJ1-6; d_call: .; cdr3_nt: TGTGCCAGCAGCTTAGAGGGTCAGCTCTATAATTCACCCCTCCACTTT; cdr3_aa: CASSLEGQLYNSPLHF
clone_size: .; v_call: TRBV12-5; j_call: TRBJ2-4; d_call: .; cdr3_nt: TGTGCTAGTGCCTTGGGTGGCAGGGGTCCCGACATTCAGTACTTC; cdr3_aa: CASALGGRGPDIQYF
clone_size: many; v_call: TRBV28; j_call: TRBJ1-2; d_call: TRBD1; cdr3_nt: TGTGCCAGCAAGGGGCAGGGGGCCCTCTCAGGTCGCTACACCTTC; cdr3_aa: CASKGQGALSGRYTF
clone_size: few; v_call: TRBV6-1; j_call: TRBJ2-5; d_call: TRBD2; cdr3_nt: TGTGCCAGCTTCTTACGACTAGCGGGAGACAAGGCCCAGTACTTC; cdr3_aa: CASFLRLAGDKAQYF
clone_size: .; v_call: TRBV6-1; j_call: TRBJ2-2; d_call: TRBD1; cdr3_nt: TGTGCCAGCAGTGGGACAGGGGCCACCGGGGAGCTGTTTTTT; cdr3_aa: CASSGTGATGELFF
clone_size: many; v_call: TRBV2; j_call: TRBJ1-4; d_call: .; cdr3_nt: TGTGCCAGCAGTGATATCGGTGCAACTAATGAAAAACTGTTTTTT; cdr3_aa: CASSDIGATNEKLFF
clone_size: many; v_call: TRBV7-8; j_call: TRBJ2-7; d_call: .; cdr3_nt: TGTGCCAGCAGCCCCGACGGGGACTCGAGCTCCTACGAGCAGTACTTC; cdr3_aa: CASSPDGDSSSYEQYF
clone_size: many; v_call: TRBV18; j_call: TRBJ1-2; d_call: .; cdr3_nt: TGTGCCAGCTCAATCGGTAGTGATACCTATGGCTACACCTTC; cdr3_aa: CASSIGSDTYGYTF
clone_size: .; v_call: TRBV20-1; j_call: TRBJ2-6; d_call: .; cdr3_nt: TGCAGTGCTAGAGATCCCTGGGGCCGTGTTCAGGACTCTGGGGCCAACGTCCTGACTTTC; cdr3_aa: CSARDPWGRVQDSGANVLTF
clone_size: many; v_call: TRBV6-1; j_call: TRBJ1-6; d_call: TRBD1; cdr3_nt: TGTGCCAGCAGTCCCACCTTACAGGGGACCTATAATTCACCCCTCCACTTT; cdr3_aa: CASSPTLQGTYNSPLHF
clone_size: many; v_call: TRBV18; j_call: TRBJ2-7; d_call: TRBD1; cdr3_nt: TGTGCCAGCTCACCGGGGACAGAGCAAGAGCAGTACTTC; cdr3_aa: CASSPGTEQEQYF
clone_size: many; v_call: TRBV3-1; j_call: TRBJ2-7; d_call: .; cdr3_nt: TGTGCCAGCAGCCCCGGGATCACACGGGAGCAGTACTTC; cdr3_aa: CASSPGITREQYF
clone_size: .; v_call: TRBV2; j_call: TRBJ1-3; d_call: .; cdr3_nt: TGTGCCAGCAGTGGGACGCACGGAAACACCATATATTTT; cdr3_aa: CASSGTHGNTIYF
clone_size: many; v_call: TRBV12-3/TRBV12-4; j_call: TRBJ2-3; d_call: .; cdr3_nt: TGTGCCAGCAGTCCTAGCGCGGGCACAGATACGCAGTATTTT; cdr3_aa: CASSPSAGTDTQYF
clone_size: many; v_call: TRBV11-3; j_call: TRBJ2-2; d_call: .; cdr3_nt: TGTGCCAGCAGCCAAACTAGGAACACCGGGGAGCTGTTTTTT; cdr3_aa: CASSQTRNTGELFF
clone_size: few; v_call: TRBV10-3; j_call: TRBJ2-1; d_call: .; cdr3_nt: TGTGCCATCAGTTCCAGGGGCAATGAGCAGTTCTTC; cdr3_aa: CAISSRGNEQFF
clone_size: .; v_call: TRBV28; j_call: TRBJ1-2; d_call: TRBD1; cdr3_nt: TGTGCCAGCAGTTTGGGGACAGGTGGTCGCGGTGGCTACACCTTC; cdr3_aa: CASSLGTGGRGGYTF
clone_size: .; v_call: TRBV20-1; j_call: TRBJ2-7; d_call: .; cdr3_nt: TGCAGTGCTAGCCCGGTCAGTGAGCAGTACTTC; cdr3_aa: CSASPVSEQYF
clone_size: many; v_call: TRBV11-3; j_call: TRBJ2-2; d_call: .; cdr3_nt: TGTGCCAGCAGCTTAACTAGTATGACCGGGGAGCTGTTTTTT; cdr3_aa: CASSLTSMTGELFF
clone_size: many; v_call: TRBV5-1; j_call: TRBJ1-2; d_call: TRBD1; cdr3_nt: TGCGCCAGCAGCTTGACAGGGGGCGCGATCTCTGGCTACACCTTC; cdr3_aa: CASSLTGGAISGYTF
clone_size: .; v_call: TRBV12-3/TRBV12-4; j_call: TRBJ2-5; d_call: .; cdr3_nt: TGTGCCAGCAGTTTAGCGCGATGGGGGCGGGAGACCCAGTACTTC; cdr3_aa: CASSLARWGRETQYF
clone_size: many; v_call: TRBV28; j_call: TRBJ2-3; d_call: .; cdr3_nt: TGTGCCAGCAGTCCCCTCGCGGAGGTGGGAGATACGCAGTATTTT; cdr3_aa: CASSPLAEVGDTQYF
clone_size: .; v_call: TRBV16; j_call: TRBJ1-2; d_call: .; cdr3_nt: TGTGCCAGCAGCCAATCGCAGGGATCCTATGGCTACACCTTC; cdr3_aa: CASSQSQGSYGYTF
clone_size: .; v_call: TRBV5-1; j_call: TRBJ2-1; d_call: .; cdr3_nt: TGCGCCAGCAGCCCCGGTTTGGATTGGGGAACCAATGAGCAGTTCTTC; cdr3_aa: CASSPGLDWGTNEQFF